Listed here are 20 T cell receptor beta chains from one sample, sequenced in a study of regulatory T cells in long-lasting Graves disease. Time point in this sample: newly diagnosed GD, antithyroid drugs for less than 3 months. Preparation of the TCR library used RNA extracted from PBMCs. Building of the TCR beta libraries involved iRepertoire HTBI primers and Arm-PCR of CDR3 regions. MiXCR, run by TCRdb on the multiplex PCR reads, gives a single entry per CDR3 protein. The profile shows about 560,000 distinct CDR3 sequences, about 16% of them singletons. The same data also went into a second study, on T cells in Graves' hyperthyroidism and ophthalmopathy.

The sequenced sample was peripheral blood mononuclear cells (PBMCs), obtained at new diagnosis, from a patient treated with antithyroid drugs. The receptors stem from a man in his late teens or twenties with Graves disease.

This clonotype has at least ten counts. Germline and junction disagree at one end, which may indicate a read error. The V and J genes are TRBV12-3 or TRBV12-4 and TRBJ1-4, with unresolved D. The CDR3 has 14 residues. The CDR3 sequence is CASRTLHENEKLFF. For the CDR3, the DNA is TGTGCCAGCCGAACCCTCCACGAGAATGAAAAGCTGTTTTTT.

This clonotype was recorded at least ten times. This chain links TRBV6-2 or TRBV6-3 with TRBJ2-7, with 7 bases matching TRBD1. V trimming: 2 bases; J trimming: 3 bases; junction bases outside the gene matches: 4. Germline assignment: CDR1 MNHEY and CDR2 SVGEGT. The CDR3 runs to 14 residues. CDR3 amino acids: CASSYDRAYYEQYF. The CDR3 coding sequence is TGTGCCAGCAGTTACGACAGGGCCTACTACGAGCAGTACTTC.

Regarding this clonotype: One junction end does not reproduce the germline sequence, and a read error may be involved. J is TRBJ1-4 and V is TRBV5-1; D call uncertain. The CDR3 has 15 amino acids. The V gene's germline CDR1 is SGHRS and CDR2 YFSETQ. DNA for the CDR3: TGTGCCAGCAGCCCAAAGGGTTTCGTTAGTGAAAAACTGTTTTTT. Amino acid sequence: CASSPKGFVSEKLFF.

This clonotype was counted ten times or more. CDR3 in amino acids: CASSVTSGNNEQFF. The CDR3 DNA reads as TGTGCCAGCAGTGTGACTAGCGGAAACAATGAGCAGTTCTTC. V usage is TRBV28 and J usage is TRBJ2-1; 9 bases agree with TRBD2. Per the germline V gene, CDR1 is MDHEN and CDR2 is SYDVKM. CDR3 length equals 14 residues. V was clipped by 5 bases and J by 5 bases; unmatched bases: 4.

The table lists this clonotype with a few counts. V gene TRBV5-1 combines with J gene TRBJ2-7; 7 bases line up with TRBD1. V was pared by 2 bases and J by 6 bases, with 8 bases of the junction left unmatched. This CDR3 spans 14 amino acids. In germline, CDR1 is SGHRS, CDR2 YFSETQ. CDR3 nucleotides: TGCGCCAGCAGCTTAACAGGGGCAGGATCCGAGCAGTACTTC. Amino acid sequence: CASSLTGAGSEQYF.

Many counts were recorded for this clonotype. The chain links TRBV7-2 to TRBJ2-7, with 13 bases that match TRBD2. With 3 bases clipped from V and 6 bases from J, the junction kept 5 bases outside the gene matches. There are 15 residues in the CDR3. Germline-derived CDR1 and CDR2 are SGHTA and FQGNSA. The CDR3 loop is CASSFGLAGVGEQYF. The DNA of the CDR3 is TGTGCCAGCAGCTTCGGACTAGCGGGAGTGGGCGAGCAGTACTTC.

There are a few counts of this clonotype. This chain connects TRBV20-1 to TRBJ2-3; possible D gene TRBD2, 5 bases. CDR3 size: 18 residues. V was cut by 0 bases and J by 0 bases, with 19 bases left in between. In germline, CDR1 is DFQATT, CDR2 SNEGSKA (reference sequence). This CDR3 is CSARDTPGSSRSTDTQYF. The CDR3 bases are TGCAGTGCTAGAGATACCCCTGGGTCTAGCCGTAGCACAGATACGCAGTATTTT.

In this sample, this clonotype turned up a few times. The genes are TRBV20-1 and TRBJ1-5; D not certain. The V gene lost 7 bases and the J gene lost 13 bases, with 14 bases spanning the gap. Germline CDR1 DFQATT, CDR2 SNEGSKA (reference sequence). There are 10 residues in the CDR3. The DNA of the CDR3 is TGCAGTGACACCTCACCGGGGCAGCATTTT. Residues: CSDTSPGQHF.

CDR3 DNA: TGTGCCAGCAGCCAAGAGGGCTCCGGGACTAGCGGGACTTACGAGCAGTACTTC. It specifies CASSQEGSGTSGTYEQYF. The chain couples TRBV11-2 to TRBJ2-7; 13 nucleotides line up with TRBD2. The CDR3 runs to 18 residues. The J segment lost 4 bases and the V segment lost 5 bases, leaving 14 bases of the junction unmatched. CDR1 and CDR2 (germline): SGHAT, FQNNGV.

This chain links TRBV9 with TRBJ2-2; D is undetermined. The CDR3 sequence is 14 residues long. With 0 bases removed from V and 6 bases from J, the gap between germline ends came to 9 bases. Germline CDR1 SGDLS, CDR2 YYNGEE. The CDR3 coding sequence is TGTGCCAGCAGCGTAGAAGGTTGGTCCGGGGAGCTGTTTTTT. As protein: CASSVEGWSGELFF.

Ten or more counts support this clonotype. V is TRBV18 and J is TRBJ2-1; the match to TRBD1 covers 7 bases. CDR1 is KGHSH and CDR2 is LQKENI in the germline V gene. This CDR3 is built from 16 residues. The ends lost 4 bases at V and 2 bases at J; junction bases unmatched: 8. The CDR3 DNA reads TGTGCCAGCTCACGAGGGACAGACAGCCCCTACAATGAGCAGTTCTTC. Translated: CASSRGTDSPYNEQFF. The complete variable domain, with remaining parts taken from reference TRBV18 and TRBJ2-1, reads NAGVMQNPRHLVRRRGQEARLRCSPMKGHSHVYWYRQLPEEGLKFMVYLQKENIIDESGMPKERFSAEFPKEGPSILRIQQVVRGDSAAYFCASSRGTDSPYNEQFFGPGTRLTVL.

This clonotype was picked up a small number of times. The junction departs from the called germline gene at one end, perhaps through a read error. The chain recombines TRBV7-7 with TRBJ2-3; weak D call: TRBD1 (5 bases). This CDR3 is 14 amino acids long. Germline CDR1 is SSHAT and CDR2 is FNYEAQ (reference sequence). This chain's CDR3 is CASSQGQGSDTQYF. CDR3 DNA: TGTGCTAGCAGCCAAGGGCAGGGTTCAGATACGCAGTATTTT.

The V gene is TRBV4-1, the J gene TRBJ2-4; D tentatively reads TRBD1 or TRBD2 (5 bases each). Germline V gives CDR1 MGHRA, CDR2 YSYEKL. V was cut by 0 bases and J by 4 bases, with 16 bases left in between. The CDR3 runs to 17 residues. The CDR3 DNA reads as TGCGCCAGCAGCCAAGATCTGGGGGTCTACAAGAAAAACATTCAGTACTTC. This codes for CASSQDLGVYKKNIQYF.

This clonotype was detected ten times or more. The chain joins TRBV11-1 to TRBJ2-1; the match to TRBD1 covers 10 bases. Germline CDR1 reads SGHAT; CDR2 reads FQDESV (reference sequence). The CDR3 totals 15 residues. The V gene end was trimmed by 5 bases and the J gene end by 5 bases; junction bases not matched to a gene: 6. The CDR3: CASSPRTGGNNEQFF. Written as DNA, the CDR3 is TGTGCCAGCAGCCCAAGGACAGGGGGAAACAATGAGCAGTTCTTC.

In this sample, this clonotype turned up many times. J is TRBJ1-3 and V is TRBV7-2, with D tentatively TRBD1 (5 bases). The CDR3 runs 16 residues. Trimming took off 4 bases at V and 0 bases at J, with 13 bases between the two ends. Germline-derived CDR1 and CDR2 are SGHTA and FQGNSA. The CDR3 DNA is TGTGCCAGCAGCTCGCAGGGTGGCATCTCTGGAAACACCATATATTTT. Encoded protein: CASSSQGGISGNTIYF.

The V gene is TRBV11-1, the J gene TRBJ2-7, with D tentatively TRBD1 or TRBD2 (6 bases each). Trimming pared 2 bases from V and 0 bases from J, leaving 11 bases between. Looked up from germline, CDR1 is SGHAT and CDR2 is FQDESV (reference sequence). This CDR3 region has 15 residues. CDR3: CASSLRGRTSYEQYF. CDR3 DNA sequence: TGTGCCAGCAGCTTAAGGGGGAGGACCTCCTACGAGCAGTACTTC.

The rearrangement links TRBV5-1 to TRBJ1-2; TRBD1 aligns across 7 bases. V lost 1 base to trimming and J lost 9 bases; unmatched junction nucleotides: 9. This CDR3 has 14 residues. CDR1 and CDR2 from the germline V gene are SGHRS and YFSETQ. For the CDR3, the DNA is TGCGCCAGCAGCTTGTCGGGGCAGGGGGAAAGCTACACCTTC. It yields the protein CASSLSGQGESYTF.

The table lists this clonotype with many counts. The CDR3 region is CASSQEGGRLYNEQFF. For the CDR3, the DNA is TGTGCCAGCAGCCAAGAAGGGGGGAGGCTGTACAATGAGCAGTTCTTC. This chain links TRBV3-1 with TRBJ2-1; either TRBD1 or TRBD2 may fit D (6 bases each). V shed 0 bases and J shed 4 bases, with 13 bases lying between them. The germline V gene encodes CDR1 LGHDT and CDR2 YNNKEL (reference sequence). The CDR3 loop spans 16 amino acids.

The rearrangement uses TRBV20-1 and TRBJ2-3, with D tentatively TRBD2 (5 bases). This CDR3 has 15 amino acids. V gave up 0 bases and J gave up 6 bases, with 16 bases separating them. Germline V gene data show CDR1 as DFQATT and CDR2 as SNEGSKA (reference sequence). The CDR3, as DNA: TGCAGTGCTAGAGACCCGGCGAGGGAGTCGGATACGCAGTATTTT. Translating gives CSARDPARESDTQYF.

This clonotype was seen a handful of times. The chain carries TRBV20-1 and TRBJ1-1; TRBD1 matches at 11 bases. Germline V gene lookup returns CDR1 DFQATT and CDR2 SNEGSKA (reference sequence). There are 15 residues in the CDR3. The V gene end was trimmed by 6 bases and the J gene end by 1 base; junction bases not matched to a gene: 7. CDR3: CSAPGTGGRNTEAFF. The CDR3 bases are TGCAGTGCCCCCGGGACAGGGGGTAGGAACACTGAAGCTTTCTTT.